This TCR beta chain was obtained from a study of cytomegalovirus exposure and HLA in healthy donors. Study as a whole: HLA-typed donors contributed some 85 million unique TCRs, which were held in an early data release. General observations from the study: Investigators reported fewer than 200 TCR beta chains as tied to cytomegalovirus. Specificity for CMV antigens was confirmed in vitro for three of the CMV-associated chains.

Primers included in the PCR were 60 Vbeta and 13 Jbeta primers. The method was immunoSEQ multiplex PCR; TCRdb's version includes in-frame clones alone and lacks a portion of them. This sample has roughly 120,000 clones, with around 82% found just once. The CDR3 covers 13 residues. Trimming pared 0 bases from V and 5 bases from J, leaving 6 bases between. Per germline, CDR1 KGHSH and CDR2 LQKENI. Notes on this clone: Its antigen is not identified.

The chain joins TRBV18 to TRBJ2-3; D is perhaps TRBD2 (5 bases). The sequence derives from a male donor in good health and CMV-seropositive. The sequenced sample was PBMCs. CDR3 sequence: CASSPPREDTQYF. CDR3 DNA: TGTGCCAGCTCACCACCACGGGAAGATACGCAGTATTTT.